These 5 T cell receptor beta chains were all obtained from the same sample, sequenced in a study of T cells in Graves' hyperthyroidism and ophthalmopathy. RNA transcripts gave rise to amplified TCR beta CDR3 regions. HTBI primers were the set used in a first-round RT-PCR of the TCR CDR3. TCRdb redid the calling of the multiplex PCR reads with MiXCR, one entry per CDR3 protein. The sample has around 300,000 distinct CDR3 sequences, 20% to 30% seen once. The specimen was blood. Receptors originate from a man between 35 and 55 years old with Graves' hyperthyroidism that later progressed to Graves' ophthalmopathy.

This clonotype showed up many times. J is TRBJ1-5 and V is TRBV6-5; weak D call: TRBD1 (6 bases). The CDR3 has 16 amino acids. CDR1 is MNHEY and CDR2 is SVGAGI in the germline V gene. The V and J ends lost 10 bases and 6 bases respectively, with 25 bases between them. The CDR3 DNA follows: TGTGCCACCAAAACCCAACAGGGTAGAGATTCTCAGCCCCAGCATTTT. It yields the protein CATKTQQGRDSQPQHF.

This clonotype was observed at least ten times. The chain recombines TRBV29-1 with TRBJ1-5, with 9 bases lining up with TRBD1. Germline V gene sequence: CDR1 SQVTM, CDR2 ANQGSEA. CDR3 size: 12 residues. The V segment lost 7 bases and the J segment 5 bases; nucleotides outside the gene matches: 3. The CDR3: CSGGDRDQPQHF. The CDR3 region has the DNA TGCAGCGGTGGGGACAGGGATCAGCCCCAGCATTTT.

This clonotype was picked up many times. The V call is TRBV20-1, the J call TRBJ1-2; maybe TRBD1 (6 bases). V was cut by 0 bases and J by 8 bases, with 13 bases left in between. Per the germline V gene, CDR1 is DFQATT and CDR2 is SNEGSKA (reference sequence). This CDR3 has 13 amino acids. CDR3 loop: CSARDKGEEGYTF. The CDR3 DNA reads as TGCAGTGCTAGAGATAAGGGGGAGGAAGGCTACACCTTC.

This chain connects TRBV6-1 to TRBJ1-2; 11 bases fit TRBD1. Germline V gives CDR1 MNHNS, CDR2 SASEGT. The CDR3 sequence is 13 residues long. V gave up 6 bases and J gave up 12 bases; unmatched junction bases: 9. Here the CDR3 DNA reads TGTGCCAGCAGCAAGGGACAGGGGGGTTCGGACACCTTC. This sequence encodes CASSKGQGGSDTF.

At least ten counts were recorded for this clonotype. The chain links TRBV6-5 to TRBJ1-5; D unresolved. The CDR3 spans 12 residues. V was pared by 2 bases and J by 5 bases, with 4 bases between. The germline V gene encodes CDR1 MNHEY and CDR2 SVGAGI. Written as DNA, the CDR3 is TGTGCCAGCAGTTACCCCGATCAGCCCCAGCATTTT. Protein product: CASSYPDQPQHF.